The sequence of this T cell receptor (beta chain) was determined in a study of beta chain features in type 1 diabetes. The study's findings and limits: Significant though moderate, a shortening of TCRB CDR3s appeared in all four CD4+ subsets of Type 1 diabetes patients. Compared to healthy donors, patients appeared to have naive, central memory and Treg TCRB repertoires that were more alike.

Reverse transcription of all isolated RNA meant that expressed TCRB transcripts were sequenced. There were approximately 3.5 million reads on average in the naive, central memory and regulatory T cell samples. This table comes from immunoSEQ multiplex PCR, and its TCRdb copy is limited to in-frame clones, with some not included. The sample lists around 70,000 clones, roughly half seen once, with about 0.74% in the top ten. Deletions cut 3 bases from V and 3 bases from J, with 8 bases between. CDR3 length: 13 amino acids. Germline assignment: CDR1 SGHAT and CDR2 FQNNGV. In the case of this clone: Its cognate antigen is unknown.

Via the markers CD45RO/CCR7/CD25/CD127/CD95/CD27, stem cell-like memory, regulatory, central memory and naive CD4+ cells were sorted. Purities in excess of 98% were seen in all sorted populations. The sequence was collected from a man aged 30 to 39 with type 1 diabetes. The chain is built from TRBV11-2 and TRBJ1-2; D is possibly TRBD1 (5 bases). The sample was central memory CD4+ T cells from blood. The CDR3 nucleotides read TGTGCCAGCAGCTTGGGAGGGGACTATGGCTACACCTTC. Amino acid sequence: CASSLGGDYGYTF.